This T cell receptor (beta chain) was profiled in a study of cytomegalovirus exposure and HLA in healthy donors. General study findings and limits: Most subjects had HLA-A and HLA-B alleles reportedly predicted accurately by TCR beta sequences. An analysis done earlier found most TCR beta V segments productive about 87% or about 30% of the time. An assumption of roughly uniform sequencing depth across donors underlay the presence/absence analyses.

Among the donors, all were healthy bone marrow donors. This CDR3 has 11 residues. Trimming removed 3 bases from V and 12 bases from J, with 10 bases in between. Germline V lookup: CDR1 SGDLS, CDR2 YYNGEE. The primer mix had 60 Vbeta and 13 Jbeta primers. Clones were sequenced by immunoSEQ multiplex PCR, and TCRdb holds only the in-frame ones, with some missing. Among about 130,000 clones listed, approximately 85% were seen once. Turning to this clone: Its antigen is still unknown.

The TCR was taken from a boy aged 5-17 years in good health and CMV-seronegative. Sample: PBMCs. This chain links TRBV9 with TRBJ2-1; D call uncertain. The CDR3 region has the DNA TGTGCCAGCAGCGGGGCCGAAGGGCAGTTCTTC. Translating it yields CASSGAEGQFF.